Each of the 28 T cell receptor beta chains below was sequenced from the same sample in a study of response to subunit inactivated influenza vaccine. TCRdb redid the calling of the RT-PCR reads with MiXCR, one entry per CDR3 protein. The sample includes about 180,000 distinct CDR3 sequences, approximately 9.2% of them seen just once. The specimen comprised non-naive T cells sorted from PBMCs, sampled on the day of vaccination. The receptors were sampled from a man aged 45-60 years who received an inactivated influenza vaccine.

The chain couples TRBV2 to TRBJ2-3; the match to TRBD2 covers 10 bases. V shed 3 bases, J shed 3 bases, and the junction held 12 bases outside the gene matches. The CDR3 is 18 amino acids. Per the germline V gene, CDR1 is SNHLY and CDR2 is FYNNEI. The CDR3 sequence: CASSEPSGSGVGTDTQYF. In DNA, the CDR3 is TGTGCCAGCAGTGAGCCTAGCGGGAGCGGGGTAGGAACAGATACGCAGTATTTT.

The CDR3 loop is CASSQATGLLSYEQYF. The CDR3 DNA reads TGTGCCAGCAGCCAGGCAACCGGGCTTCTGTCCTACGAGCAGTACTTC. The chain recombines TRBV4-2 with TRBJ2-7; D not certain. CDR3 size: 16 residues. V was shortened by 3 bases and J by 1 base, with 16 bases between the two germline ends. The germline gives CDR1 LGHNA, CDR2 YNFKEQ.

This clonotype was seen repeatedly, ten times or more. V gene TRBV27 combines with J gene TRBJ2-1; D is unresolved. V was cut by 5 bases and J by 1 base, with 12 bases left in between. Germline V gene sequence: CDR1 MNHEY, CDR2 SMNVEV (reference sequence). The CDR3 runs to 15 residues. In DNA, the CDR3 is TGTGCCAGCAGTCAGACATCTGGGTCCTACAATGAGCAGTTCTTC. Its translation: CASSQTSGSYNEQFF.

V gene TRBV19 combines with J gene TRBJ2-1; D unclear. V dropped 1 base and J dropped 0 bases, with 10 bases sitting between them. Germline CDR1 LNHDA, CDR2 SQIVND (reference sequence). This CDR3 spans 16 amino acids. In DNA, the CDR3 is TGTGCCAGTAGTATAGTTTCCACCCGCTCCTACAATGAGCAGTTCTTC. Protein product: CASSIVSTRSYNEQFF.

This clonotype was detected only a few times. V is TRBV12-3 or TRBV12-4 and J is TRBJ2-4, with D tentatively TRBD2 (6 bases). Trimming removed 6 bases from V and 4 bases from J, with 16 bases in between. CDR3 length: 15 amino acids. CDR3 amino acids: CASSAPSSEKNIQYF. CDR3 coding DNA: TGTGCCAGCAGCGCCCCGTCTAGCGAAAAAAACATTCAGTACTTC.

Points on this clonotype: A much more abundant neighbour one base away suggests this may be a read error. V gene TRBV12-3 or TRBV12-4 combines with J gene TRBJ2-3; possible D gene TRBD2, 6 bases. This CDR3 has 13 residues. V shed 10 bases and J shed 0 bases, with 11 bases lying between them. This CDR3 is CAIAGPSTDTQYF. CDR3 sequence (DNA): TGTGCCATTGCGGGACCCAGCACAGATACGCAGTATTTT.

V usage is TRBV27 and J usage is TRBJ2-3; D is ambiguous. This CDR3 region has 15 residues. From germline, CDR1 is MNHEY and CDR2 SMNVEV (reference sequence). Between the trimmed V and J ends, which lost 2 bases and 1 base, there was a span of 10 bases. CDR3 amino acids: CASSLTFGGTDTQYF. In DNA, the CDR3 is TGTGCCAGCAGTTTAACCTTTGGGGGCACAGATACGCAGTATTTT.

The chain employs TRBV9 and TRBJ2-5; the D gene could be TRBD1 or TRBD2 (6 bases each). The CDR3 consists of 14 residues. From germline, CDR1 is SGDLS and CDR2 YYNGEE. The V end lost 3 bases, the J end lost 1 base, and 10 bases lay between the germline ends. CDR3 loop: CASSGGGPQETQYF. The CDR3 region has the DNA TGTGCCAGCAGCGGAGGGGGGCCCCAAGAGACCCAGTACTTC.

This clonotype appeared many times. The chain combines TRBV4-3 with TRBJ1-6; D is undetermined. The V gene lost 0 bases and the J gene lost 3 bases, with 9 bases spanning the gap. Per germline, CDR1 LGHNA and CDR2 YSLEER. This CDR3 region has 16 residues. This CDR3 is CASSQELRSYNSPLHF. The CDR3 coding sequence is TGCGCCAGCAGCCAAGAGCTCAGAAGCTATAATTCACCCCTCCACTTT.

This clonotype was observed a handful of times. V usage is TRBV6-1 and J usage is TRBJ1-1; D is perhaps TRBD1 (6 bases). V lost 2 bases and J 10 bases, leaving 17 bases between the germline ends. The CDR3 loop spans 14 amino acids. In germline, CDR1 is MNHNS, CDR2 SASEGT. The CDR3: CASSEFKGRGAAFF. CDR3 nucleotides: TGTGCCAGCAGTGAATTTAAGGGACGGGGGGCAGCTTTCTTT.

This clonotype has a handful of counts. CDR3 sequence reads: CASSKTGTGTNQPQHF. For the CDR3, the DNA is TGTGCCAGCAGCAAAACCGGGACAGGGACCAATCAGCCCCAGCATTTT. V and J are TRBV28 and TRBJ1-5; 9 bases are a match to TRBD1. The CDR3 loop spans 16 amino acids. From germline, CDR1 is MDHEN and CDR2 SYDVKM. V shed 6 bases, J shed 3 bases, and the junction held 9 bases outside the gene matches.

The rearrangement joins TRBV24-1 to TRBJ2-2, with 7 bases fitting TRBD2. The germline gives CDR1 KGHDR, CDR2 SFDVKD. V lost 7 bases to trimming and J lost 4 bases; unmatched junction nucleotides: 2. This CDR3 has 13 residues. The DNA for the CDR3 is TGTGCCACCAGAGCGGGGACCACCGGGGAGCTGTTTTTT. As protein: CATRAGTTGELFF.

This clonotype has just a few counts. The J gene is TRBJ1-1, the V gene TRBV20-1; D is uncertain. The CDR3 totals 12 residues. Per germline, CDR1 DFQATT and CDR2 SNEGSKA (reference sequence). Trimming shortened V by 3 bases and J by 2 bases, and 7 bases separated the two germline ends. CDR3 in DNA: TGCAGTGCTAGGAATCCAAACACTGAAGCTTTCTTT. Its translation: CSARNPNTEAFF.

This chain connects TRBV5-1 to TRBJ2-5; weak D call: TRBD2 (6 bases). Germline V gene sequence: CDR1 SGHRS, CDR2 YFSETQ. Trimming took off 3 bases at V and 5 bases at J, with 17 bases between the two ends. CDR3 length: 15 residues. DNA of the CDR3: TGCGCCAGCAGCTCAGGCCACGGTGCGGGGGAGACCCAGTACTTC. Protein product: CASSSGHGAGETQYF.

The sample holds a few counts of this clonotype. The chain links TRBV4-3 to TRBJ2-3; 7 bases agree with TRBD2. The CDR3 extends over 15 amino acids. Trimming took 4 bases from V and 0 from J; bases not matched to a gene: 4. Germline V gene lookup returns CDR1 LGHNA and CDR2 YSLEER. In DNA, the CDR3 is TGCGCCAGCAGCCGGGGGGGAGGTAGCACAGATACGCAGTATTTT. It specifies CASSRGGGSTDTQYF.

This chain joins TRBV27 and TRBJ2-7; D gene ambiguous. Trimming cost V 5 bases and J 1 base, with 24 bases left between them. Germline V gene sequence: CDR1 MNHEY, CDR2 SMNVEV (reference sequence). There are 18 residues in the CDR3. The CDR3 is CASSLPPRVYNFSYEQYF. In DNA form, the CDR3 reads TGTGCCAGCAGTCTCCCCCCTCGGGTCTACAATTTTTCCTACGAGCAGTACTTC.

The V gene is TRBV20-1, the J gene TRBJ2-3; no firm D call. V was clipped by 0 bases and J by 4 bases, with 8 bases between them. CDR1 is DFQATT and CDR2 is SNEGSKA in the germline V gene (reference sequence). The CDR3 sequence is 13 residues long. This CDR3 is CSARDQGSDTQYF. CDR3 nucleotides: TGCAGTGCTAGAGATCAAGGGTCAGATACGCAGTATTTT.

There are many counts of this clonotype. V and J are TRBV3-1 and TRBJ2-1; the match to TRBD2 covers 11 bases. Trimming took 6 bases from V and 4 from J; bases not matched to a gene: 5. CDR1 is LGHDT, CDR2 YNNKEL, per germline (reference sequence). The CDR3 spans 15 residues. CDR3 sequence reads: CASSPIAGGYNEQFF. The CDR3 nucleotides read TGTGCCAGCAGTCCTATAGCGGGGGGGTACAATGAGCAGTTCTTC.

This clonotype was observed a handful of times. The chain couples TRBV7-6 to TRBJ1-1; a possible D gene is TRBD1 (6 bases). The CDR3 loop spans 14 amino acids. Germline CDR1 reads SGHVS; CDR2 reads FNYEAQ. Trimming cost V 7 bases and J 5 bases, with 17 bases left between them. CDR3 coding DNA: TGTGCCAGCATCCCCTCGACAGGTTGGACTGAAGCTTTCTTT. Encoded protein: CASIPSTGWTEAFF.

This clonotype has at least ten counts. CDR3 loop: CASSLGGANTEAFF. As DNA, the CDR3 is TGTGCCAGCAGTTTGGGGGGGGCGAACACTGAAGCTTTCTTT. V and J are TRBV27 and TRBJ1-1; TRBD1 is a possible D gene (6 bases). V was cut by 3 bases and J by 1 base, with 9 bases left in between. Germline V gene sequence: CDR1 MNHEY, CDR2 SMNVEV (reference sequence). The CDR3 is 14 residues long.

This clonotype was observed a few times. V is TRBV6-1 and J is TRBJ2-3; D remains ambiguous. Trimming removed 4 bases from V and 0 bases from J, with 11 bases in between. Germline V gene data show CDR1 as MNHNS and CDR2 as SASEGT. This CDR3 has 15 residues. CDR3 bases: TGTGCCAGCAGTGTCGGACCGTCTAGCACAGATACGCAGTATTTT. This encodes CASSVGPSSTDTQYF.

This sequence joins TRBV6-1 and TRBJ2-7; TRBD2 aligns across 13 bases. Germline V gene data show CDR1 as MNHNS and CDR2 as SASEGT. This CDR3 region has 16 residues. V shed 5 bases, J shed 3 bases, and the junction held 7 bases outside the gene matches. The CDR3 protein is CASSPRTSGGLYEQYF. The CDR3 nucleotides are TGTGCCAGCAGTCCTCGGACTAGCGGGGGACTCTACGAGCAGTACTTC.

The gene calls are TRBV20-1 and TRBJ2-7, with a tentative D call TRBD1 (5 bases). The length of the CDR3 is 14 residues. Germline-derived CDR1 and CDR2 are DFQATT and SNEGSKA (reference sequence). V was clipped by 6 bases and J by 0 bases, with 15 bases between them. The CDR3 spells CSAGFQGFSYEQYF. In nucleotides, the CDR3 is TGCAGTGCGGGCTTCCAGGGATTCTCCTACGAGCAGTACTTC.

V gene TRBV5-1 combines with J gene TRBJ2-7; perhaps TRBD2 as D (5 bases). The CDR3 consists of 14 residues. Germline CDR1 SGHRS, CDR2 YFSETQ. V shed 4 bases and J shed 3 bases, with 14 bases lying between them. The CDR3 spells CASSEGPGSYEQYF. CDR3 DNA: TGCGCCAGCAGCGAAGGTCCGGGAAGCTACGAGCAGTACTTC.

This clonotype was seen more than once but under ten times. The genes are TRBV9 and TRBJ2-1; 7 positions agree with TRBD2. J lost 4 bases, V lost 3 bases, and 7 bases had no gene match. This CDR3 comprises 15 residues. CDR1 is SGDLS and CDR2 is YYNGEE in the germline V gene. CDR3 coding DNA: TGTGCCAGCAGCGCCACCGGGACTACATACAATGAGCAGTTCTTC. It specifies CASSATGTTYNEQFF.

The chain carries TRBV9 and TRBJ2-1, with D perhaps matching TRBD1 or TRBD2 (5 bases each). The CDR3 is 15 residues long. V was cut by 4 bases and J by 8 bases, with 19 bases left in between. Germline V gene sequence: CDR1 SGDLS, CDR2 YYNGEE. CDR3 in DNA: TGTGCCAGCAGCAAGACAGTAACCTCGCGGGATGAGCAGTTCTTC. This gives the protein CASSKTVTSRDEQFF. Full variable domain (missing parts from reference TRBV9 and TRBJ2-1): DSGVTQTPKHLITATGQRVTLRCSPRSGDLSVYWYQQSLDQGLQFLIQYYNGEERAKGNILERFSAQQFPDLHSELNLSSLELGDSALYFCASSKTVTSRDEQFFGPGTRLTVL.

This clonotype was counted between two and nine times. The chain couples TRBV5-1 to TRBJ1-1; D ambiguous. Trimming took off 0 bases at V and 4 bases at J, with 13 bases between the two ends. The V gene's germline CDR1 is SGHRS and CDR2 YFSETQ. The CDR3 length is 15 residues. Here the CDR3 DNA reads TGCGCCAGCAGCTTGGGGTCGGTGGTGGGCACTGAAGCTTTCTTT. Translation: CASSLGSVVGTEAFF.

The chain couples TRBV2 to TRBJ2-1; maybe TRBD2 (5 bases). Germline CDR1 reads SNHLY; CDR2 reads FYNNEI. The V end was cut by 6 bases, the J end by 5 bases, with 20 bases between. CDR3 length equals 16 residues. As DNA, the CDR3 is TGTGCCAGCAGCCAAGGAGGAGTAGCGACCGACAATGAGCAGTTCTTC. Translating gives CASSQGGVATDNEQFF.